This entry lists 24 T cell receptor beta chains sequenced from one sample in a study of neurological immune-mediated disorders. Each CDR3 protein is one row after TCRdb ran MiXCR on the 5' RACE reads. The profile shows around 47,000 distinct CDR3 sequences, about 22% of them singletons. Documented time point: technical triplicate 3. Sequenced sample: PBMCs. The receptors here all came from a man in his sixties with HTLV-1-associated myelopathy (HAM/TSP).

This clonotype was found many times. The J gene is TRBJ2-1, the V gene TRBV10-3; 12 bases line up with TRBD2. The CDR3 consists of 18 residues. CDR1 ENHRY and CDR2 SYGVKD come from the germline V gene. V lost 3 bases and J lost 3; bases outside the gene matches: 9. The chain's CDR3 is CAISDQLPTSGSYNEQFF. The CDR3 bases are TGTGCCATCAGTGACCAACTCCCGACTAGCGGGAGCTACAATGAGCAGTTCTTC.

Ten or more counts support this clonotype. The V and J genes are TRBV12-3 or TRBV12-4 and TRBJ2-7; 8 nucleotides line up with TRBD1. V gave up 4 bases and J gave up 1 base; unmatched junction bases: 6. CDR3 length: 15 amino acids. The CDR3 sequence is CASSSQQGVSYEQYF. The CDR3 bases are TGTGCCAGCAGTTCACAACAGGGGGTTTCCTACGAGCAGTACTTC.

The V call is TRBV20-1, the J call TRBJ2-4, with a possible D match to TRBD2 (6 bases). Germline loops: CDR1 DFQATT, CDR2 SNEGSKA (reference sequence). The V gene lost 0 bases and the J gene lost 4 bases, with 10 bases spanning the gap. CDR3 size: 14 residues. In DNA form, the CDR3 reads TGCAGTGCTAGAGATCTGCGGGAAAAAAACATTCAGTACTTC. This gives the protein CSARDLREKNIQYF.

This clonotype was recorded many times. The genes are TRBV9 and TRBJ2-4; 9 positions agree with TRBD2. V was clipped by 0 bases and J by 3 bases; unmatched bases: 4. The CDR3 is 16 residues long. CDR1 SGDLS and CDR2 YYNGEE come from the germline V gene. The CDR3 loop reads CASSVGPSGVKNIQYF. The DNA of the CDR3 is TGTGCCAGCAGCGTAGGCCCTAGCGGGGTCAAAAACATTCAGTACTTC. The variable domain in full, completed from reference TRBV9 and TRBJ2-4, reads DSGVTQTPKHLITATGQRVTLRCSPRSGDLSVYWYQQSLDQGLQFLIQYYNGEERAKGNILERFSAQQFPDLHSELNLSSLELGDSALYFCASSVGPSGVKNIQYFGAGTRLSVL.

This clonotype was detected once. The chain has TRBV7-8 and TRBJ2-3; D remains ambiguous. CDR3 length equals 11 residues. From germline, CDR1 is SGHVS and CDR2 FQNEAQ. The CDR3 is CASSVADTQYF. The DNA for the CDR3 is TGTGCTAGCTCGGTTGCTGATACGCAGTATTTT.

This clonotype has at least ten counts. The chain carries TRBV28 and TRBJ1-5; D remains ambiguous. V was shortened by 6 bases and J by 5 bases, with 29 bases between the two germline ends. Germline lookup yields CDR1 MDHEN and CDR2 SYDVKM. The CDR3 consists of 19 residues. This chain's CDR3 is CASRIDTGPFRLTDQPQHF. The CDR3 nucleotides are TGTGCCAGCAGAATCGATACCGGGCCCTTCCGCCTAACTGATCAGCCCCAGCATTTT.

This clonotype has a count of ten or more. The chain couples TRBV5-1 to TRBJ2-1, with no clear D. This CDR3 is built from 14 residues. CDR1 and CDR2 from the germline V gene are SGHRS and YFSETQ. V lost 0 bases to trimming and J lost 4 bases, with 8 bases between them. CDR3 residues: CASSLVERYNEQFF. In DNA, the CDR3 is TGCGCCAGCAGCTTGGTGGAGAGATACAATGAGCAGTTCTTC. The variable domain in full, completed from reference TRBV5-1 and TRBJ2-1, reads KAGVTQTPRYLIKTRGQQVTLSCSPISGHRSVSWYQQTPGQGLQFLFEYFSETQRNKGNFPGRFSGRQFSNSRSEMNVSTLELGDSALYLCASSLVERYNEQFFGPGTRLTVL.

Ten or more counts support this clonotype. The gene calls are TRBV28 and TRBJ1-1; 9 bases fit TRBD1. CDR3 length: 18 residues. The J segment lost 4 bases and the V segment lost 5 bases, leaving 17 bases of the junction unmatched. CDR1 and CDR2 (germline): MDHEN, SYDVKM. CDR3 in amino acids: CASSPPGTGHLKGTEAFF. The CDR3 DNA follows: TGTGCCAGCAGTCCCCCCGGGACAGGGCACCTCAAGGGCACTGAAGCTTTCTTT.

This clonotype was seen at least ten times. This chain connects TRBV18 to TRBJ1-5; D uncertain. There are 13 residues in the CDR3. Germline CDR1 reads KGHSH; CDR2 reads LQKENI. The V gene lost 2 bases and the J gene lost 0 bases, with 2 bases spanning the gap. The CDR3 DNA reads TGTGCCAGCTCACCAGATAGCAATCAGCCCCAGCATTTT. Its translation is CASSPDSNQPQHF.

This clonotype was counted ten times or more. The chain links TRBV29-1 to TRBJ2-7, with D hard to call. The CDR3 has 12 amino acids. Trimming removed 4 bases from V and 5 bases from J, with 12 bases in between. Germline CDR1 SQVTM, CDR2 ANQGSEA. The CDR3 loop is CSVGKGINEQYF. In DNA form, the CDR3 reads TGCAGCGTTGGAAAAGGGATAAACGAGCAGTACTTC.

The chain uses TRBV6-6 and TRBJ2-1; D is ambiguous. The CDR3 spans 11 residues. CDR1 is MNHNY and CDR2 is SVGAGI in the germline V gene (reference sequence). Trimming left V 0 bases short and J 8 bases short, with 2 bases between. In DNA form, the CDR3 reads TGTGCCAGCAGTTACTCTTATGAGCAGTTCTTC. Residues: CASSYSYEQFF.

This clonotype was detected ten times or more. The rearrangement uses TRBV12-3 or TRBV12-4 and TRBJ1-2, with 10 bases aligning to TRBD1. Trimming cost V 4 bases and J 6 bases; bases outside gene matches: 5. The CDR3 loop spans 14 amino acids. DNA of the CDR3: TGTGCCAGCAGTTCGCGACAGGGGGCGAATGGCTACACCTTC. Translated: CASSSRQGANGYTF.

This clonotype was counted many times. The rearrangement uses TRBV10-3 and TRBJ2-2; D is possibly TRBD1 or TRBD2 (5 bases each). Trimming removed 0 bases from V and 5 bases from J, with 19 bases in between. Per the germline V gene, CDR1 is ENHRY and CDR2 is SYGVKD. This CDR3 region has 18 residues. For the CDR3, the DNA is TGTGCCATCAGTGAGTCGAGTAACAGGAGGTACGGAACCGGGGAGCTGTTTTTT. It encodes CAISESSNRRYGTGELFF.

V usage is TRBV20-1 and J usage is TRBJ2-3, with D perhaps matching TRBD2 (6 bases). With 6 bases removed from V and 3 bases from J, the gap between germline ends came to 16 bases. CDR3 length equals 14 residues. Per the germline V gene, CDR1 is DFQATT and CDR2 is SNEGSKA (reference sequence). CDR3 DNA sequence: TGCAGTGCCGAGCCGTCAGGGAGGACAGATACGCAGTATTTT. This sequence encodes CSAEPSGRTDTQYF.

This clonotype was recorded many times. CDR3 in amino acids: CSVEVGGTDTQYF. The CDR3 region has the DNA TGCAGCGTTGAAGTGGGGGGAACAGATACGCAGTATTTT. This rearrangement joins TRBV29-1 to TRBJ2-3; D perhaps matches TRBD2 (6 bases). V shed 1 base and J shed 3 bases, with 8 bases lying between them. Germline-derived CDR1 and CDR2 are SQVTM and ANQGSEA. The CDR3 is 13 amino acids.

In regard to this clonotype: Since a much larger clone is just one base distant, this may be a read error. This CDR3 is missing its conserved last phenylalanine or tryptophan, likely due to a read error. The gene calls are TRBV29-1 and TRBJ2-2, with 10 bases identical to TRBD1. The CDR3 runs to 12 residues. The germline V gene has CDR1 SQVTM and CDR2 ANQGSEA. V was pared by 7 bases and J by 5 bases, with 1 base of the junction left unmatched. The CDR3 nucleotides read TGCAGCGGACAGGGGGCGACCGGGGAGCTGTTTATT. It translates to CSGQGATGELFI.

At least ten counts were recorded for this clonotype. CDR3 protein: CSARPRERGRTDTQYF. The CDR3 nucleotides read TGCAGTGCTAGACCCAGGGAGCGGGGTCGCACAGATACGCAGTATTTT. J is TRBJ2-3 and V is TRBV20-1; 7 bases agree with TRBD2. The CDR3 totals 16 residues. Germline loops: CDR1 DFQATT, CDR2 SNEGSKA (reference sequence). V lost 2 bases and J lost 1; bases outside the gene matches: 9.

This clonotype was seen at least ten times. V and J are TRBV28 and TRBJ1-5; D unclear. Germline V gene data show CDR1 as MDHEN and CDR2 as SYDVKM. The CDR3 is made up of 14 amino acids. V lost 5 bases and J 1 base, leaving 9 bases between the germline ends. CDR3 amino acids: CASSPGGSNQPQHF. In DNA form, the CDR3 reads TGTGCCAGCAGTCCGGGAGGGAGCAATCAGCCCCAGCATTTT.

This clonotype has at least ten counts. The chain links TRBV3-1 to TRBJ2-1, with a weak D call TRBD2 (6 bases). Trimming took off 1 base at V and 11 bases at J, with 9 bases between the two ends. The germline CDR1 and CDR2 sequences are LGHDT and YNNKEL (reference sequence). The length of the CDR3 is 12 residues. DNA for the CDR3: TGTGCCAGCAGCCAAGCGGGAGTACAGCAGTTCTTC. Its protein product is CASSQAGVQQFF.

This clonotype has ten or more counts. V is TRBV4-1 and J is TRBJ1-4; a possible D gene is TRBD1 (6 bases). Trimming left V 7 bases short and J 7 bases short, with 16 bases between. Germline V lookup: CDR1 MGHRA, CDR2 YSYEKL. This CDR3 has 14 residues. The DNA of the CDR3 is TGCGCCAGCACCAGCTTCGAAGGGGGTGAAAAACTGTTTTTT. Translating gives CASTSFEGGEKLFF.

This clonotype showed up just a few times. Since a much larger clone is just one base distant, this may be a read error. The gene calls are TRBV5-6 and TRBJ1-2, with 8 bases aligning to TRBD1. CDR3 length equals 17 residues. CDR1 and CDR2 (germline): SGHDT, YYEEEE. The CDR3 protein is CANSTGQGQRWGYGYTF. CDR3 DNA: TGTGCCAACAGCACCGGACAGGGCCAGAGATGGGGCTATGGCTACACCTTC.

The rearrangement joins TRBV28 to TRBJ2-1; a possible D gene is TRBD2 (6 bases). Germline assignment: CDR1 MDHEN and CDR2 SYDVKM. This CDR3 has 13 amino acids. V dropped 3 bases and J dropped 7 bases, with 10 bases sitting between them. The CDR3 region is CASSFLSGNEQFF. Here the CDR3 DNA reads TGTGCCAGCAGTTTCCTGAGCGGGAATGAGCAGTTCTTC. The full variable domain, in which reference TRBV28 and TRBJ2-1 provide the parts outside the CDR3, is DVKVTQSSRYLVKRTGEKVFLECVQDMDHENMFWYRQDPGLGLRLIYFSYDVKMKEKGDIPEGYSVSREKKERFSLILESASTNQTSMYLCASSFLSGNEQFFGPGTRLTVL.

A remark on this clonotype: The junction does not match germline at one end; this may be a read error. The chain uses TRBV10-3 and TRBJ1-5, with D unclear. The CDR3 consists of 13 residues. The germline CDR1 and CDR2 sequences are ENHRY and SYGVKD. For the CDR3, the DNA is TGTGCCATCTGTGAGTCAGTGGGTCATCCCCAGCATTTT. It yields the protein CAICESVGHPQHF.

This clonotype showed up many times. The chain couples TRBV11-2 to TRBJ1-2, with no clear D. The germline V and J ends were trimmed by 5 bases and 7 bases, with 17 bases remaining between them. This CDR3 contains 14 residues. Germline V gives CDR1 SGHAT, CDR2 FQNNGV. CDR3 amino acids: CASSLSLGVRGYTF. For the CDR3, the DNA is TGTGCCAGCAGCCTAAGCCTTGGGGTCCGTGGCTACACCTTC.